The 24 T cell receptor beta chains below all came from one sample that was sequenced in a study of cytomegalovirus exposure and HLA in healthy donors. The PCR ran on 60 Vbeta and 13 Jbeta primers. Profiled with immunoSEQ multiplex PCR; TCRdb holds only in-frame clones, not every one. The sample contains some 120,000 clones, about 59% of which appear only once. The sample was PBMCs. The receptors were gathered from a woman aged 40 to 55 in good health and CMV-seropositive.

The chain is built from TRBV7-2 and TRBJ2-7; 7 bases fit TRBD2. This CDR3 region has 14 residues. Trimming at V came to 1 base and at J to 5 bases, leaving 5 bases not matched to a gene. Looked up from germline, CDR1 is SGHTA and CDR2 is FQGNSA. The CDR3 nucleotides are TGTGCCAGCAGCTTAGGTGGGAGGGGCCACGAGCAGTACTTC. It encodes CASSLGGRGHEQYF.

V gene TRBV7-3 combines with J gene TRBJ2-2, with 10 bases that match TRBD2. The CDR3 runs to 18 residues. Germline trimming cut 2 bases from V and 5 bases from J; bases unmatched to any gene: 11. The germline gives CDR1 SGHTA, CDR2 FQGTGA. CDR3 bases: TGTGCCAGCAGCTTAGCGACGTTAGCGGGAGGAGGGACCGGGGAGCTGTTTTTT. This codes for CASSLATLAGGGTGELFF.

The rearrangement links TRBV5-4 to TRBJ2-7, with 13 bases matching TRBD2. The CDR3 runs 15 residues. Per the germline V gene, CDR1 is SGHNT and CDR2 is YYREEE (reference sequence). The trim removed 3 bases at V and 3 bases at J, leaving 3 bases unmatched. The CDR3 loop reads CASSSRTSGGYEQYF. CDR3 in DNA: TGTGCCAGCAGCTCAAGGACTAGCGGGGGCTACGAGCAGTACTTC. Supplemented by reference TRBV5-4 and TRBJ2-7, the full variable domain reads ETGVTQSPTHLIKTRGQQVTLRCSSQSGHNTVSWYQQALGQGPQFIFQYYREEENGRGNFPPRFSGLQFPNYSSELNVNALELDDSALYLCASSSRTSGGYEQYFGPGTRLTVT.

The chain is built from TRBV7-2 and TRBJ2-3; possibly TRBD1 for D (6 bases). Per the germline V gene, CDR1 is SGHTA and CDR2 is FQGNSA. The V gene lost 7 bases and the J gene lost 1 base, with 21 bases spanning the gap. CDR3 size: 17 residues. CDR3 region: CASTQHPRGSRTDTQYF. DNA of the CDR3: TGTGCCAGCACCCAACATCCCAGGGGCAGTCGCACAGATACGCAGTATTTT.

This clone has just a few counts. This CDR3 reads CAIRPAGGGTTIYF. The CDR3 bases are TGTGCCATCAGACCCGCCGGCGGGGGTACCACCATATATTTT. The V and J genes are TRBV6-6 and TRBJ1-3; TRBD1 is a possible D gene (5 bases). Trimming shortened V by 10 bases and J by 9 bases, and 22 bases separated the two germline ends. CDR3 length: 14 residues. Germline CDR1 and CDR2: MNHNY and SVGAGI (reference sequence).

The chain links TRBV4-3 to TRBJ2-5; 7 bases align to TRBD2. The CDR3 is made up of 15 amino acids. Germline V CDR1 and CDR2: LGHNA, YSLEER. V shed 2 bases, J shed 1 base, and the junction held 4 bases outside the gene matches. CDR3 sequence reads: CASSQSRGVQETQYF. The CDR3 bases are TGCGCCAGCAGCCAATCCCGGGGGGTCCAAGAGACCCAGTACTTC.

A word on this clone: Its ends do not fully match the called genes, so a read error is possible. The rearrangement joins TRBV7-9 to TRBJ1-2; no firm D call. Per the germline V gene, CDR1 is SEHNR and CDR2 is FQNEAQ (reference sequence). This CDR3 is 15 amino acids long. DNA of the CDR3: TGTTCCAGCAGCCAAAGTGAGGTAGCCTTTTATGGCTACACCTTC. Protein product: CSSSQSEVAFYGYTF.

Only a few counts were recorded for this clone. The chain links TRBV25-1 to TRBJ2-7, with TRBD1 matching 9 bases. The CDR3 runs 15 residues. With 2 bases clipped from V and 6 bases from J, the junction kept 8 bases outside the gene matches. Germline loops: CDR1 MGHDK, CDR2 SYGVNS. CDR3 sequence (DNA): TGTGCCAGCAGTGAACGGACAGGGGCCCTGGGCGAGCAGTACTTC. Translated: CASSERTGALGEQYF.

The chain has TRBV29-1 and TRBJ1-3, with D hard to call. Germline-derived CDR1 and CDR2 are SQVTM and ANQGSEA. With 2 bases removed from V and 1 base from J, the gap between germline ends came to 3 bases. CDR3 length equals 12 residues. In DNA form, the CDR3 reads TGCAGCGTTGAATCATCTGGAAACACCATATATTTT. Its protein is CSVESSGNTIYF.

This chain's CDR3 is CASRNMGHSTEAFF. The CDR3 bases are TGTGCCAGTAGGAATATGGGACATTCCACTGAAGCTTTCTTT. The J gene is TRBJ1-1, the V gene TRBV19, with a weak D call TRBD1 (6 bases). The CDR3 spans 14 residues. Per the germline V gene, CDR1 is LNHDA and CDR2 is SQIVND (reference sequence). V shed 6 bases and J shed 4 bases, with 15 bases lying between them.

The chain uses TRBV27 and TRBJ2-2; D unresolved. Looked up from germline, CDR1 is MNHEY and CDR2 is SMNVEV (reference sequence). The CDR3 is made up of 12 amino acids. The V end was cut by 3 bases, the J end by 5 bases, with 4 bases between. The CDR3 bases are TGTGCCAGCAGTTTCCGGACCGGGGAGCTGTTTTTT. This codes for CASSFRTGELFF.

The chain recombines TRBV7-8 with TRBJ2-5; the D gene is possibly TRBD2 (6 bases). Germline CDR1 is SGHVS and CDR2 is FQNEAQ. V was cut by 1 base and J by 2 bases, with 8 bases left in between. This CDR3 is built from 14 residues. The CDR3 region has the DNA TGTGCCAGCAGCTTAGGTGCGGGACAAGAGACCCAGTACTTC. Residues: CASSLGAGQETQYF.

The chain couples TRBV7-8 to TRBJ2-3; 8 nucleotides match TRBD2. CDR3 length: 17 amino acids. The germline V gene has CDR1 SGHVS and CDR2 FQNEAQ. Trimming took 1 base from V and 3 from J; bases not matched to a gene: 9. CDR3 nucleotides: TGTGCCAGCAGCTTAGGGGGCGGTGGGACTAGAACAGATACGCAGTATTTT. The encoded protein is CASSLGGGGTRTDTQYF.

J is TRBJ2-1 and V is TRBV4-3; D unclear. The V gene's germline CDR1 is LGHNA and CDR2 YSLEER. V was pared by 0 bases and J by 10 bases, with 7 bases between. This CDR3 region has 12 residues. The CDR3, as DNA: TGCGCCAGCAGCCAAGATCTTCAGGAGCAGTTCTTC. As protein: CASSQDLQEQFF.

The gene calls are TRBV7-2 and TRBJ2-5; D is perhaps TRBD1 (7 bases). CDR1 and CDR2 (germline): SGHTA, FQGNSA. V was trimmed by 4 bases and J by 2 bases, leaving 11 bases between them. CDR3 length equals 14 residues. Here the CDR3 DNA reads TGTGCCAGCAGCTCACAGGGGACTCAAGAGACCCAGTACTTC. Its protein is CASSSQGTQETQYF.

The chain couples TRBV11-1 to TRBJ2-1, with D tentatively TRBD2 (6 bases). Germline assignment: CDR1 SGHAT and CDR2 FQDESV (reference sequence). This CDR3 is 13 amino acids long. V dropped 7 bases and J dropped 5 bases, with 12 bases sitting between them. DNA for the CDR3: TGTGCCAGCATCGGGGTAGCGGACAATGAGCAGTTCTTC. This gives the protein CASIGVADNEQFF.

CDR3 region: CASSMGQGLGSYEQYF. The DNA of the CDR3 is TGTGCCAGTAGTATGGGACAGGGGCTCGGGTCCTACGAGCAGTACTTC. The chain is built from TRBV19 and TRBJ2-7, with 10 bases matching TRBD1. J was trimmed by 1 base and V by 3 bases; bases with no gene match: 6. CDR3 length equals 16 residues. Germline V gives CDR1 LNHDA, CDR2 SQIVND (reference sequence).

The chain employs TRBV15 and TRBJ2-1; 7 bases are shared with TRBD2. The ends lost 5 bases at V and 8 bases at J; junction bases unmatched: 12. This CDR3 is 15 amino acids long. Germline V CDR1 and CDR2: LNHNV, YYDKDF (reference sequence). The CDR3 region has the DNA TGTGCCACCAGCCCCGGCGGGGCGGGAGCGGATGAGCAGTTCTTC. This encodes CATSPGGAGADEQFF.

The V and J genes are TRBV7-2 and TRBJ2-3; 10 nucleotides align to TRBD2. V gave up 5 bases and J gave up 9 bases; unmatched junction bases: 14. The CDR3 contains 16 residues. The germline V gene has CDR1 SGHTA and CDR2 FQGNSA. This CDR3 reads CASSLLAGVVLDTQYF. The CDR3 DNA reads TGTGCCAGCAGCCTTCTAGCGGGAGTTGTCTTGGACACGCAGTATTTT.

This clone has only a few counts. The chain joins TRBV6-4 to TRBJ2-1, with 12 bases matching TRBD2. Germline loops: CDR1 MRHNA, CDR2 SNTAGT. V gave up 5 bases and J gave up 8 bases; unmatched junction bases: 7. CDR3 length: 15 residues. CDR3 nucleotides: TGTGCCAGCAGTTGGACTAGCGGGGCCGGGGATGAGCAGTTCTTC. This sequence encodes CASSWTSGAGDEQFF.

The chain carries TRBV29-1 and TRBJ2-5, with TRBD1 matching over 7 bases. J was trimmed by 13 bases and V by 2 bases; bases with no gene match: 7. Germline V CDR1 and CDR2: SQVTM, ANQGSEA. This CDR3 has 11 amino acids. CDR3 residues: CSVERGRRRYF. CDR3 DNA sequence: TGCAGCGTTGAAAGGGGGCGGCGGAGGTACTTC.

This clone has more than one count but fewer than ten. The V call is TRBV15, the J call TRBJ2-2; 8 bases fit TRBD1. The J segment lost 7 bases and the V segment lost 5 bases, leaving 3 bases of the junction unmatched. The germline gives CDR1 LNHNV, CDR2 YYDKDF (reference sequence). The CDR3 runs 13 residues. In nucleotides, the CDR3 is TGTGCCACCAGCGTACAGGGGGGCGGGGAGCTGTTTTTT. Translated: CATSVQGGGELFF.

This chain uses TRBV4-1 with TRBJ1-5, with D unclear. Between the trimmed V and J ends, which lost 0 bases and 7 bases, there was a span of 13 bases. The length of the CDR3 is 15 residues. The germline V gene encodes CDR1 MGHRA and CDR2 YSYEKL. The CDR3 DNA reads TGCGCCAGCAGCCAAGATGTAGGAGGAGAACAGCCCCAGCATTTT. It yields the protein CASSQDVGGEQPQHF.

V and J are TRBV27 and TRBJ2-7, with no clear D. The CDR3 spans 12 residues. V dropped 6 bases and J dropped 3 bases, with 9 bases sitting between them. The germline gives CDR1 MNHEY, CDR2 SMNVEV (reference sequence). The DNA of the CDR3 is TGTGCCAGCAGACGCTCGGTCTACGAGCAGTACTTC. Translating gives CASRRSVYEQYF.